A selection of T cell receptor beta chains follows, all from one sample in a study of beta chain features in type 1 diabetes. Measured with immunoSEQ multiplex PCR; TCRdb has only the in-frame clones, and not every one. The top ten hold 0.08% to 0.09% of the sample, which has 150,000 to 200,000 clones, 63% seen once. Sequencing was done on a sample of naive CD4+ T cells from blood. The receptor set was obtained from a man aged 25 to 45 with type 1 diabetes. The CDR3 runs from the conserved cysteine through the conserved F or W. D genes are given only for firm matches. Clone size, where shown, is once, few, many, or a class for clones that have expanded.

J: TRBJ2-1
size: -
D: -
V: TRBV29-1
CDR3: CSATKSSYNEQFF
DNA: TGCAGCGCTACCAAGAGCTCCTACAATGAGCAGTTCTTC

J: TRBJ2-3
size: -
D: TRBD2
V: TRBV7-2
CDR3: CASSSGGSTDTQYF
DNA: TGTGCCAGCAGCTCGGGGGGGAGCACAGATACGCAGTATTTT

J: TRBJ2-1
size: -
D: TRBD2
V: TRBV7-9
CDR3: CASSAHWTSGESNEQFF
DNA: TGTGCCAGCAGCGCCCATTGGACTAGCGGGGAGAGCAATGAGCAGTTCTTC

J: TRBJ2-3
size: -
D: -
V: TRBV25-1
CDR3: CASSGNPSDTQYF
DNA: TGTGCCAGCAGTGGGAACCCCTCAGATACGCAGTATTTT

J: TRBJ2-3
size: -
D: -
V: TRBV19
CDR3: CASSMREVDTQYF
DNA: TGTGCCAGTAGTATGAGAGAAGTAGATACGCAGTATTTT

J: TRBJ2-5
size: -
D: -
V: TRBV28
CDR3: CASSLTGRETQYF
DNA: TGTGCCAGCAGTTTAACGGGTCGAGAGACCCAGTACTTC

J: TRBJ2-2
size: -
D: -
V: TRBV29-1
CDR3: CSVENQMNTGELFF
DNA: TGCAGCGTTGAAAACCAGATGAACACCGGGGAGCTGTTTTTT

J: TRBJ2-3
size: once
D: -
V: TRBV18
CDR3: CASSPNTDTQYF
DNA: TGTGCCAGCTCACCAAACACAGATACGCAGTATTTT

J: TRBJ2-3
size: -
D: -
V: TRBV18
CDR3: CASSPRPTDTQYF
DNA: TGTGCCAGCTCACCTCGACCCACAGATACGCAGTATTTT

J: TRBJ2-7
size: -
D: -
V: TRBV29-1
CDR3: CSVGGHYEQYF
DNA: TGCAGCGTTGGAGGACACTACGAGCAGTACTTC

J: TRBJ1-6
size: -
D: -
V: TRBV29-1
CDR3: CSVQDRLLGSPLHF
DNA: TGCAGCGTCCAAGACCGGCTTTTGGGATCACCCCTCCACTTT

J: TRBJ2-7
size: -
D: -
V: TRBV7-2
CDR3: CASSWAPPAYEQYF
DNA: TGTGCCAGCAGTTGGGCCCCCCCGGCCTACGAGCAGTACTTC

J: TRBJ2-3
size: -
D: -
V: TRBV11-2
CDR3: CASSLATRGDTQYF
DNA: TGTGCCAGCAGCTTAGCAACAAGAGGAGATACGCAGTATTTT

J: TRBJ2-3
size: -
D: -
V: TRBV7-2
CDR3: CASSSVADTDTQYF
DNA: TGTGCCAGCAGCTCGGTGGCGGACACAGATACGCAGTATTTT

J: TRBJ2-6
size: -
D: -
V: TRBV10-1
CDR3: CASSESTEPGANVLTF
DNA: TGCGCCAGCAGTGAGTCTACGGAACCAGGGGCCAACGTCCTGACTTTC

J: TRBJ2-3
size: -
D: -
V: TRBV11-2
CDR3: CASSVPRDFMTPDTQYF
DNA: TGTGCCAGCAGCGTGCCCCGGGATTTCATGACTCCAGATACGCAGTATTTT